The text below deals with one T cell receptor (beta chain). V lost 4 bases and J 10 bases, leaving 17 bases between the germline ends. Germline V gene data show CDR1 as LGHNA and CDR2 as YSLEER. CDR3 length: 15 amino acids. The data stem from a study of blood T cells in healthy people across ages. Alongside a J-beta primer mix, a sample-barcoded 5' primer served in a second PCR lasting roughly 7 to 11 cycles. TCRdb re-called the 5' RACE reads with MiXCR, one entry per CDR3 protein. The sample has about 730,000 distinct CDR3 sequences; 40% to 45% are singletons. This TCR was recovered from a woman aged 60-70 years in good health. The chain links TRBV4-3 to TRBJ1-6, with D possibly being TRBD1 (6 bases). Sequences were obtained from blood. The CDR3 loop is CASSRSLQGYSPLHF. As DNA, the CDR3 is TGCGCCAGCAGCCGATCATTACAGGGTTACTCACCCCTCCACTTT.